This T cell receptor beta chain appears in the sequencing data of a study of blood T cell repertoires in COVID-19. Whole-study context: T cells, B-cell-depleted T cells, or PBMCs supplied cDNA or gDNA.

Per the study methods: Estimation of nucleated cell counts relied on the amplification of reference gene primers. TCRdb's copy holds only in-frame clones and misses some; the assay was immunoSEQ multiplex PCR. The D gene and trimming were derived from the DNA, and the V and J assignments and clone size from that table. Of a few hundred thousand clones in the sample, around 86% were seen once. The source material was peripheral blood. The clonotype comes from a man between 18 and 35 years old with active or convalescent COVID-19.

The CDR3 DNA sequence: TGTGCCAGCAGTTTGGACAACAATCAGCCCCAGCATTTT. Protein product: CASSLDNNQPQHF. This chain connects TRBV6-5 to TRBJ1-5; D possibly corresponds to TRBD1 (5 bases). This CDR3 is 13 amino acids long. The V end lost 4 bases, the J end lost 3 bases, and 7 bases lay between the germline ends. In germline, CDR1 is MNHEY, CDR2 SVGAGI.